This TCR beta chain was sequenced during a study of T cell repertoires in cytomegalovirus infection. Study-level background: Epitope selection comprised recently identified HLA-C-restricted CMV epitopes and well-studied HLA-B-restricted CMV epitopes. Public TCR beta signatures indicated both CMV infection and matching HLA type. The study's findings and limits: HLA-C-restricted CMV-specific TCR beta clonotypes were dominant in the ex vivo response. Summed frequency of shared TCR beta families picked out CMV carriers who also had the relevant HLA.

From the reads, TCRdb called clonotypes with MiXCR, one entry per CDR3 protein. This table has 43,000 or so distinct CDR3 sequences, about 21% appearing once. In its sample, this clonotype was seen a few times. What it recognizes is unknown. This receptor was obtained from a human donor in good health (CMV status not recorded). Some clones in this sample may be carry-over from other donors' samples. The sample was CD8+ T cells from cultured PBMCs, taken from culture after CMV antigen stimulation.

The CDR3 DNA reads as TGTGCCAGCAGTTACGGGGGGAACGAGCAGTACTTC. Translated, it gives CASSYGGNEQYF. The rearrangement uses TRBV6-6 and TRBJ2-7; maybe TRBD2 (6 bases). The germline gives CDR1 MNHNY, CDR2 SVGAGI (reference sequence). The V and J ends lost 2 bases and 5 bases respectively, with 7 bases between them. CDR3 length: 12 residues.